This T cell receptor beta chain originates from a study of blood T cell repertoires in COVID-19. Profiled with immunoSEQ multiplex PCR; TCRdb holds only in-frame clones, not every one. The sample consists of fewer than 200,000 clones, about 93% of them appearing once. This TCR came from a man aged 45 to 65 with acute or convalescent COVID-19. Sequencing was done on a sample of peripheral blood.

CDR3 residues: CASSTTGGRAGEQYF. CDR3 DNA: TGTGCCAGCAGCACAACGGGCGGGAGGGCCGGCGAGCAGTACTTC. V is TRBV7-3 and J is TRBJ2-7; 9 bases align to TRBD2. CDR1 is SGHTA, CDR2 FQGTGA, per germline. The V gene end was trimmed by 5 bases and the J gene end by 6 bases; junction bases not matched to a gene: 11. This CDR3 is built from 15 residues.